The 29 T cell receptor beta chains below come from one sample, sequenced in a study of cytomegalovirus exposure and HLA in healthy donors. Amplification used 60 Vbeta primers and 13 Jbeta primers. Sequencing used immunoSEQ multiplex PCR; TCRdb keeps in-frame clones, though not all of them. The sample shows roughly 140,000 clones, roughly 80% of them seen only once. The specimen sequenced was PBMCs. All receptors derive from a woman aged 45-59 years in good health and CMV-seronegative.

This chain uses TRBV7-8 with TRBJ2-5; TRBD1 matches 12 bases. The CDR3 has 16 amino acids. Germline trimming cut 1 base from V and 5 bases from J; bases unmatched to any gene: 5. Per germline, CDR1 SGHVS and CDR2 FQNEAQ. This CDR3 is CASSLVGTGGWETQYF. The CDR3 DNA reads as TGTGCCAGCAGCTTAGTCGGGACAGGGGGCTGGGAGACCCAGTACTTC.

The chain links TRBV19 to TRBJ2-1; the D gene is possibly TRBD1 (5 bases). Germline-derived CDR1 and CDR2 are LNHDA and SQIVND (reference sequence). Trimming stripped 3 bases from V and 2 bases from J, with 11 bases between. The CDR3 spans 15 residues. Here the CDR3 DNA reads TGTGCCAGTAGTATGGGAAGGGGTCCCTACAATGAGCAGTTCTTC. Translation: CASSMGRGPYNEQFF.

CDR3 loop: CASSLAGENSPLHF. CDR3 bases: TGTGCCAGCAGCTTGGCAGGGGAGAATTCACCCCTCCACTTT. The chain combines TRBV5-4 with TRBJ1-6; maybe TRBD1 (6 bases). Trimming took 0 bases from V and 7 from J, leaving 8 bases between them. The germline gives CDR1 SGHNT, CDR2 YYREEE (reference sequence). The CDR3 covers 14 residues.

The genes are TRBV2 and TRBJ2-5, with TRBD1 matching over 7 bases. The tail of the sequence fits TRBJ2-7 better, so the J call may be wrong. The CDR3 sequence is 14 residues long. Germline CDR1 is SNHLY and CDR2 is FYNNEI. The DNA for the CDR3 is TGTGCCAGCAGTGGATTAGGGGGCGGTTACGAGCAGTACTTC. It codes for CASSGLGGGYEQYF.

This clone came up a few times. This rearrangement joins TRBV6-1 to TRBJ2-3, with 8 positions matching TRBD1. The CDR3 runs 15 residues. CDR1 and CDR2 from the germline V gene are MNHNS and SASEGT. J gave up 1 base and V 6 bases, and 6 bases lay outside the gene matches. Here the CDR3 DNA reads TGTGCCAGCAGACCCCGGGGACAGGGCACAGATACGCAGTATTTT. Translation gives CASRPRGQGTDTQYF.

The genes are TRBV7-8 and TRBJ2-3; 15 bases align to TRBD2. Trimming took 5 bases from V and 5 from J; bases not matched to a gene: 5. This CDR3 is built from 16 residues. CDR1 and CDR2 from the germline V gene are SGHVS and FQNEAQ. CDR3 DNA: TGTGCCAGCAGCCGTGGACTAGCGGGGGGGATAGATACGCAGTATTTT. This sequence encodes CASSRGLAGGIDTQYF.

The V call is TRBV28, the J call TRBJ1-4; D not certain. Germline V gene lookup returns CDR1 MDHEN and CDR2 SYDVKM. V was pared by 5 bases and J by 7 bases, with 17 bases between. There are 15 residues in the CDR3. The CDR3 spells CASSRRTTGSEKLFF. The DNA for the CDR3 is TGTGCCAGCAGTCGGAGGACTACGGGGAGTGAAAAACTGTTTTTT.

J is TRBJ1-2 and V is TRBV6-5; D ambiguous. The CDR3 contains 14 residues. The V gene lost 5 bases and the J gene lost 3 bases, with 13 bases spanning the gap. CDR1 and CDR2 from the germline V gene are MNHEY and SVGAGI. CDR3 in DNA: TGTGCCAGCAGTCGCTTTACTAGGGACTATGGCTACACCTTC. Translated, it gives CASSRFTRDYGYTF.

The chain joins TRBV28 to TRBJ2-7; TRBD1 agrees at 10 bases. The CDR3 has 13 amino acids. Losses at the gene ends were 10 bases for V and 6 bases for J; bases not matched to a gene: 9. From germline, CDR1 is MDHEN and CDR2 SYDVKM. CDR3 loop: CATRTGGLGEQYF. The CDR3 nucleotides are TGTGCCACCCGGACAGGGGGTCTTGGCGAGCAGTACTTC.

This clone turned up a few times. This chain's CDR3 is CASSLAGGSGYTF. Here the CDR3 DNA reads TGTGCCAGCAGCTTGGCGGGGGGCAGCGGCTACACCTTC. The chain is built from TRBV5-6 and TRBJ1-2; possibly TRBD1 for D (6 bases). Trimming pared 0 bases from V and 8 bases from J, leaving 11 bases between. Germline values: CDR1 SGHDT, CDR2 YYEEEE. This CDR3 has 13 amino acids.

The chain combines TRBV27 with TRBJ2-7; possibly TRBD1 for D (5 bases). This CDR3 has 13 amino acids. CDR1 and CDR2 from the germline V gene are MNHEY and SMNVEV (reference sequence). V was cut by 10 bases and J by 2 bases, with 15 bases left in between. CDR3 DNA sequence: TGTGCCACCGTTGACAGCATTACCTACGAGCAGTACTTC. Protein product: CATVDSITYEQYF.

V and J are TRBV5-6 and TRBJ1-1, with unresolved D. This CDR3 contains 11 residues. Trimming pared 4 bases from V and 5 bases from J, leaving 6 bases between. In germline, CDR1 is SGHDT, CDR2 YYEEEE. Here the CDR3 reads CASSRLTEAFF. In DNA, the CDR3 is TGTGCCAGCAGCCGTCTTACTGAAGCTTTCTTT.

The chain uses TRBV2 and TRBJ2-7; 13 nucleotides line up with TRBD2. From germline, CDR1 is SNHLY and CDR2 FYNNEI. The CDR3 sequence is 16 residues long. J was trimmed by 4 bases and V by 6 bases; bases with no gene match: 9. The CDR3 nucleotides read TGTGCCAGCAGAGAATTATTGGGACTAGCGGGGTACGAGCAGTACTTC. Translated, it gives CASRELLGLAGYEQYF.

The V call is TRBV5-1, the J call TRBJ1-1, with TRBD1 as a possible D gene (6 bases). The germline V gene has CDR1 SGHRS and CDR2 YFSETQ. CDR3 size: 13 residues. V was trimmed by 0 bases and J by 3 bases, leaving 6 bases between them. Here the CDR3 reads CASSLDRDTEAFF. In DNA form, the CDR3 reads TGCGCCAGCAGCTTGGACAGGGACACTGAAGCTTTCTTT. Combining the CDR3 with reference TRBV5-1 and TRBJ1-1 gives the whole variable domain KAGVTQTPRYLIKTRGQQVTLSCSPISGHRSVSWYQQTPGQGLQFLFEYFSETQRNKGNFPGRFSGRQFSNSRSEMNVSTLELGDSALYLCASSLDRDTEAFFGQGTRLTVV.

J is TRBJ2-7 and V is TRBV14; weak D call: TRBD2 (6 bases). Germline V gene data show CDR1 as SGHDN and CDR2 as FVKESK. V was shortened by 4 bases and J by 4 bases, with 14 bases between the two germline ends. The CDR3 runs 14 residues. CDR3 nucleotide sequence: TGTGCCAGCAGCCTTTTAACGGGGGAGTACGAGCAGTACTTC. It specifies CASSLLTGEYEQYF.

This clone has just one count. The chain is built from TRBV4-2 and TRBJ2-2; D possibly corresponds to TRBD1 (5 bases). The CDR3 loop spans 16 amino acids. Germline values: CDR1 LGHNA, CDR2 YNFKEQ. Trimming cost V 0 bases and J 6 bases, with 14 bases left between them. CDR3 coding DNA: TGTGCCAGCAGCCAAGAGGCAGGGTTTGGGGCCGGGGAGCTGTTTTTT. This codes for CASSQEAGFGAGELFF.

This clone was observed a few times. The rearrangement joins TRBV27 to TRBJ2-3; D is unresolved. CDR1 MNHEY and CDR2 SMNVEV come from the germline V gene (reference sequence). V lost 2 bases and J lost 5, with 14 bases in between. The CDR3 length is 15 residues. The CDR3 region has the DNA TGTGCCAGCAGTTTAACTGGCGGCCCTGGAGATACGCAGTATTTT. Translating gives CASSLTGGPGDTQYF.

This rearrangement joins TRBV7-6 to TRBJ1-1, with 9 bases that match TRBD1. This CDR3 is 15 amino acids long. With 5 bases clipped from V and 6 bases from J, the junction kept 10 bases outside the gene matches. CDR1 is SGHVS, CDR2 FNYEAQ, per germline. CDR3 bases: TGTGCCAGCAGCACGGGACAGGGATTTTCGGCTGAAGCTTTCTTT. Translating it yields CASSTGQGFSAEAFF.

The chain couples TRBV5-6 to TRBJ2-5; D not resolved. In germline, CDR1 is SGHDT, CDR2 YYEEEE. The CDR3 length is 12 residues. V dropped 1 base and J dropped 5 bases, with 6 bases sitting between them. CDR3 sequence (DNA): TGTGCCAGCAGCTTGCTGCGGGAGACCCAGTACTTC. Translated: CASSLLRETQYF. Based on the CDR3 plus reference TRBV5-6 and TRBJ2-5, the full variable domain is DAGVTQSPTHLIKTRGQQVTLRCSPKSGHDTVSWYQQALGQGPQFIFQYYEEEERQRGNFPDRFSGHQFPNYSSELNVNALLLGDSALYLCASSLLRETQYFGPGTRLLVL.

The chain couples TRBV27 to TRBJ1-2; 8 bases align to TRBD1. Germline V gene data show CDR1 as MNHEY and CDR2 as SMNVEV (reference sequence). The junction had 9 bases not matched to a gene; V was cut back by 5 bases and J by 4 bases. This CDR3 comprises 15 residues. Here the CDR3 reads CASSPLDRALYGYTF. CDR3 nucleotide sequence: TGTGCCAGCAGTCCCCTGGACAGGGCCCTCTATGGCTACACCTTC.

The genes are TRBV25-1 and TRBJ2-4, with 10 bases lining up with TRBD2. The CDR3 runs to 17 residues. V gave up 3 bases and J gave up 1 base; unmatched junction bases: 6. CDR1 and CDR2 (germline): MGHDK, SYGVNS. CDR3 region: CASSENGSGGAKNIQYF. The CDR3 DNA reads as TGTGCCAGCAGTGAGAACGGTAGCGGGGGGGCCAAAAACATTCAGTACTTC. Full variable domain (outside the CDR3, taken from reference TRBV25-1 and TRBJ2-4): EADIYQTPRYLVIGTGKKITLECSQTMGHDKMYWYQQDPGMELHLIHYSYGVNSTEKGDLSSESTVSRIRTEHFPLTLESARPSHTSQYLCASSENGSGGAKNIQYFGAGTRLSVL.

V usage is TRBV29-1 and J usage is TRBJ1-5, with 10 bases matching TRBD1. CDR1 and CDR2 (germline): SQVTM, ANQGSEA. Trimming cost V 7 bases and J 4 bases; bases outside gene matches: 4. CDR3 length equals 13 residues. The CDR3 DNA sequence: TGCAGCGCTGGGGACAGGGGAAATCAGCCCCAGCATTTT. Its protein is CSAGDRGNQPQHF.

The genes are TRBV6-5 and TRBJ2-2, with TRBD2 matching over 11 bases. The CDR3 length is 15 residues. Germline CDR1 is MNHEY and CDR2 is SVGAGI. J gave up 0 bases and V 6 bases, and 0 bases lay outside the gene matches. The CDR3, as DNA: TGTGCCAGCAGACTAGCGGGGGCGAACACCGGGGAGCTGTTTTTT. It specifies CASRLAGANTGELFF.

The V and J genes are TRBV5-6 and TRBJ1-3, with a tentative D call TRBD1 (6 bases). Germline V gene sequence: CDR1 SGHDT, CDR2 YYEEEE. With 3 bases removed from V and 8 bases from J, the gap between germline ends came to 12 bases. The CDR3 spans 13 residues. Here the CDR3 reads CASSWGGLDTIYF. CDR3 nucleotide sequence: TGTGCCAGCAGCTGGGGGGGCCTGGACACCATATATTTT.

CDR3 nucleotide sequence: TGTGCCAGCAGCCAGGGTCTGGGGAACTATGGCTACACCTTC. Translating it yields CASSQGLGNYGYTF. This chain uses TRBV28 with TRBJ1-2; D is perhaps TRBD1 (5 bases). With 6 bases removed from V and 2 bases from J, the gap between germline ends came to 13 bases. Germline values: CDR1 MDHEN, CDR2 SYDVKM. This CDR3 contains 14 residues.

This clone was detected once. V usage is TRBV9 and J usage is TRBJ2-5; 7 bases line up with TRBD2. CDR1 and CDR2 from the germline V gene are SGDLS and YYNGEE. V lost 4 bases, J lost 2 bases, and 17 bases stayed unmatched. This CDR3 has 18 amino acids. CDR3 bases: TGTGCCAGCAGCATGGGCGGGGGAGGTTTTGTAGGGCAAGAGACCCAGTACTTC. Residues: CASSMGGGGFVGQETQYF.

CDR3 in DNA: TGTGCCATCAGTGAGGGGACAGGGGAGGTCTACACCTTC. It translates to CAISEGTGEVYTF. The chain recombines TRBV10-3 with TRBJ1-2, with 10 nucleotides matching TRBD1. Germline V gene sequence: CDR1 ENHRY, CDR2 SYGVKD. This CDR3 comprises 13 residues. V lost 2 bases, J lost 10 bases, and 4 bases stayed unmatched.

V and J are TRBV20-1 and TRBJ2-1; D is uncertain. Trimming took 2 bases from V and 9 from J, leaving 5 bases between them. This CDR3 region has 10 residues. Germline V gives CDR1 DFQATT, CDR2 SNEGSKA (reference sequence). CDR3 bases: TGCAGTGCTAGACCGGGTGAGCAGTTCTTC. Translated, it gives CSARPGEQFF.

This clone was counted once. This chain links TRBV6-5 with TRBJ1-6; perhaps TRBD1 as D (6 bases). The CDR3 totals 14 residues. In germline, CDR1 is MNHEY, CDR2 SVGAGI. V was clipped by 7 bases and J by 5 bases, with 12 bases between them. The DNA for the CDR3 is TGTGCCAGCACAGGACAGACCCATAATTCACCCCTCCACTTT. It encodes CASTGQTHNSPLHF.